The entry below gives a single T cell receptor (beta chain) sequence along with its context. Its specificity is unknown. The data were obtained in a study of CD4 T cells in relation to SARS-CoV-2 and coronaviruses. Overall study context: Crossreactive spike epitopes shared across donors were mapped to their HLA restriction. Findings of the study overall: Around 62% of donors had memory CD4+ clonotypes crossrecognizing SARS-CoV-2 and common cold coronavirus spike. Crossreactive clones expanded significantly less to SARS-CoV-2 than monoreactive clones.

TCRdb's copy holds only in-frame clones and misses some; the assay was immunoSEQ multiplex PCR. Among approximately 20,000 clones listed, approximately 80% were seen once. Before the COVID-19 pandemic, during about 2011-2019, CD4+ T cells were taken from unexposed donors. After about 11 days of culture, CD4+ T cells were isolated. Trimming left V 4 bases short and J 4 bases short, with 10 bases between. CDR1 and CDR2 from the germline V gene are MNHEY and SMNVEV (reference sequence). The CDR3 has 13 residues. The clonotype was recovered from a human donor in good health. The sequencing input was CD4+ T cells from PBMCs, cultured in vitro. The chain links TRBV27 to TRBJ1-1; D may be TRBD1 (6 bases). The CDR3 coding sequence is TGTGCCAGCAGTTCGAGGGGGACCACTGAAGCTTTCTTT. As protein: CASSSRGTTEAFF.